These 7 T cell receptor beta chains share one sample of origin, sequenced in a study of cytomegalovirus exposure and HLA in healthy donors. Using immunoSEQ multiplex PCR, the repertoire was profiled, and TCRdb retains in-frame clones only, with some absent. The sample includes fewer than 90,000 clones, approximately 93% of them seen just once. Specimen: PBMCs. The receptors come from a woman between 18 and 29 years old in good health and CMV-seropositive.

This chain uses TRBV6-1 with TRBJ2-3, with a tentative D call TRBD1 (5 bases). The V end lost 2 bases, the J end lost 2 bases, and 17 bases lay between the germline ends. Germline V gene data show CDR1 as MNHNS and CDR2 as SASEGT. CDR3 length: 17 amino acids. The CDR3 sequence is CASSEITRALSTDTQYF. The CDR3 bases are TGTGCCAGCAGTGAAATCACCAGGGCTTTATCCACAGATACGCAGTATTTT.

The chain carries TRBV28 and TRBJ2-2; 9 bases fit TRBD2. CDR1 and CDR2 (germline): MDHEN, SYDVKM. J gave up 4 bases and V 5 bases, and 11 bases lay outside the gene matches. The CDR3 runs 17 residues. CDR3 amino acids: CASSPFLAGSFTGELFF. The CDR3 nucleotides are TGTGCCAGCAGTCCATTCCTAGCGGGATCTTTCACCGGGGAGCTGTTTTTT.

The V call is TRBV4-3, the J call TRBJ2-4, with D possibly matching TRBD2 (5 bases). The V and J ends lost 0 bases and 2 bases respectively, with 11 bases between them. Germline V gene data show CDR1 as LGHNA and CDR2 as YSLEER. The CDR3 has 16 amino acids. The CDR3 region has the DNA TGCGCCAGCAGCCAAGATACAGAGGGTTCCAAAAACATTCAGTACTTC. This sequence encodes CASSQDTEGSKNIQYF.

V and J are TRBV10-1 and TRBJ2-7, with D unresolved. The CDR3 covers 14 residues. V dropped 2 bases and J dropped 0 bases, with 8 bases sitting between them. Germline CDR1 is WNHNN and CDR2 is SYGVQD (reference sequence). CDR3 loop: CASSEDAISYEQYF. CDR3 in DNA: TGCGCCAGCAGTGAGGATGCTATCTCCTACGAGCAGTACTTC.

CDR3 region: CASSPEGGGEQFF. In DNA, the CDR3 is TGTGCCAGCAGCCCCGAAGGGGGCGGTGAGCAGTTCTTC. V usage is TRBV7-8 and J usage is TRBJ2-1, with 7 positions matching TRBD1. The CDR3 runs 13 residues. The germline V gene encodes CDR1 SGHVS and CDR2 FQNEAQ. V lost 5 bases, J lost 9 bases, and 7 bases stayed unmatched. Drawing the rest from reference TRBV7-8 and TRBJ2-1, the complete variable domain is GAGVSQSPRYKVAKRGQDVALRCDPISGHVSLFWYQQALGQGPEFLTYFQNEAQLDKSGLPSDRFFAERPEGSVSTLKIQRTQQEDSAVYLCASSPEGGGEQFFGPGTRLTVL.

The rearrangement joins TRBV5-1 to TRBJ1-2, with D possibly matching TRBD1 (6 bases). With 1 base removed from V and 6 bases from J, the gap between germline ends came to 13 bases. Germline CDR1 SGHRS, CDR2 YFSETQ. CDR3 length equals 14 residues. CDR3 loop: CASSLKWTDDGYTF. The CDR3 bases are TGCGCCAGCAGCTTGAAATGGACAGACGATGGCTACACCTTC.

J is TRBJ2-1 and V is TRBV2; a weak D match, TRBD2 (6 bases). Germline CDR1 and CDR2: SNHLY and FYNNEI. The CDR3 length is 16 residues. The V end was cut by 8 bases, the J end by 0 bases, with 17 bases between. CDR3 sequence: CASLGATRSSYNEQFF. The DNA for the CDR3 is TGTGCCAGCCTGGGTGCGACTAGGAGCTCCTACAATGAGCAGTTCTTC.